Included here is one T cell receptor (beta chain) sequence, with context. Only in-frame clones appear in the TCRdb table, and some are missing; sequencing was by immunoSEQ multiplex PCR. The sample includes around 500,000 clones, roughly 85% of them seen just once. These data are taken from a study of blood T cell repertoires in COVID-19. The overall study: Spain, Italy and the United States supplied samples that represented acute and convalescent COVID-19. T cells, B-cell-depleted T cells, or PBMCs supplied cDNA or gDNA.

Per germline, CDR1 MGHDK and CDR2 SYGVNS. There are 18 residues in the CDR3. V lost 4 bases and J 8 bases, leaving 24 bases between the germline ends. The sequencing input was peripheral blood. The chain links TRBV25-1 to TRBJ1-6; possibly TRBD1 for D (6 bases). The sequence came from a human donor in a cohort sampled during active COVID-19. CDR3 DNA sequence: TGTGCCAGCAGTGGCCCAGGGTTTCTCAGGGGTATTTATTCACCCCTCCACTTT. This codes for CASSGPGFLRGIYSPLHF. The variable domain in full, completed from reference TRBV25-1 and TRBJ1-6, reads EADIYQTPRYLVIGTGKKITLECSQTMGHDKMYWYQQDPGMELHLIHYSYGVNSTEKGDLSSESTVSRIRTEHFPLTLESARPSHTSQYLCASSGPGFLRGIYSPLHFGNGTRLTVT.